This is a list of T cell receptor beta chains from one sample in a study of T cell responses to AZD1222 COVID-19 vaccine. Libraries were prepared by immunoSEQ multiplex PCR; TCRdb keeps only in-frame clonotypes and omits some of them. This sample has more than 140,000 clones, with 88% found just once. This sample comprised peripheral blood, obtained on day 0 of MenACWY control vaccination. Receptors were obtained from an adult in good health. CDR3s include the opening cysteine and the closing phenylalanine or tryptophan. Fields, in order: V gene, J gene, CDR3 protein.

v_gene: TRBV7-2
j_gene: TRBJ1-4
CDR3aa: CASSSLSAGGDEKLFF

v_gene: TRBV30
j_gene: TRBJ1-5
CDR3aa: CAWSPGQGGNQPQHF

v_gene: TRBV3-1/TRBV3-2
j_gene: TRBJ1-2
CDR3aa: CASSQVTDYGYTF

v_gene: TRBV4-3
j_gene: TRBJ1-6
CDR3aa: CASSQGYRSNNSPLHF

v_gene: TRBV28
j_gene: TRBJ1-2
CDR3aa: CASSSRQGAYGYTF

v_gene: TRBV7-3
j_gene: TRBJ2-5
CDR3aa: CASSPHGTGGRETQYF

v_gene: TRBV4-1
j_gene: TRBJ2-7
CDR3aa: CASSRLKRGQLGEQYF

v_gene: TRBV6-1
j_gene: TRBJ2-7
CDR3aa: CASSDPTGVQYEQYF

v_gene: TRBV7-9
j_gene: TRBJ1-5
CDR3aa: CASSFVGGRQPQHF

v_gene: TRBV3-1/TRBV3-2
j_gene: TRBJ1-3
CDR3aa: CASSQGINTIYF

v_gene: TRBV21-1
j_gene: TRBJ1-4
CDR3aa: CASSKREGTNEKLFF

v_gene: TRBV4-3
j_gene: TRBJ2-2
CDR3aa: CASSLVYTGELFF

v_gene: TRBV5-6
j_gene: TRBJ1-2
CDR3aa: CASSLPTGTAYGYTF

v_gene: TRBV10-3
j_gene: TRBJ1-5
CDR3aa: CAISAGPDQPQHF

v_gene: TRBV4-2
j_gene: TRBJ1-3
CDR3aa: CASSQDFSTSRESGNTIYF

v_gene: TRBV6-5
j_gene: TRBJ1-1
CDR3aa: CASSYSSGTLRAFF

v_gene: TRBV28
j_gene: TRBJ1-3
CDR3aa: CASRPGQGNTIYF

v_gene: TRBV5-6
j_gene: TRBJ1-5
CDR3aa: CASSGRGFSNQPQHF

v_gene: TRBV7-8
j_gene: TRBJ1-5
CDR3aa: CASSPLRTGGNQPQHF